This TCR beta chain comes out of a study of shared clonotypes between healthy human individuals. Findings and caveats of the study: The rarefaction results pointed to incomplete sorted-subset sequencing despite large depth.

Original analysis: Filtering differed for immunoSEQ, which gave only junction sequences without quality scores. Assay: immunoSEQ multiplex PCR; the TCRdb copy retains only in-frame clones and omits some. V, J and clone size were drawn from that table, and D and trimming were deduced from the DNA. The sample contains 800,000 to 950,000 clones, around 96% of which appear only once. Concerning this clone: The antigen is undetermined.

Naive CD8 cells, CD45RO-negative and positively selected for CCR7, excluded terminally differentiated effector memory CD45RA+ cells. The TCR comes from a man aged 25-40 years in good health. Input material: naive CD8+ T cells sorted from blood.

The CDR3 here is CAISETGTTHSNQPQHF. Here the CDR3 DNA reads TGTGCCATCAGTGAAACCGGGACCACCCATAGCAATCAGCCCCAGCATTTT. The chain carries TRBV10-3 and TRBJ1-5; maybe TRBD1 (5 bases). V was shortened by 3 bases and J by 0 bases, with 15 bases between the two germline ends. The CDR3 loop spans 17 amino acids. Germline V gene sequence: CDR1 ENHRY, CDR2 SYGVKD.